Below, 9 T cell receptor beta chains from the same sample are listed, as sequenced in a study of T cells in Graves' hyperthyroidism and ophthalmopathy. TCR beta CDR3 sequences were amplified from RNA transcripts. Researchers ran a first-round RT-PCR on the TCR CDR3 using the HTBI primer set. TCRdb re-called the multiplex PCR reads through MiXCR, storing one row per CDR3 protein. The sample consists of hundreds of thousands of distinct CDR3 sequences, roughly 15% of them appearing once. Sequencing was done on a sample of blood. The origin of the receptors is a woman aged 35 to 49 with Graves' ophthalmopathy.

The gene calls are TRBV12-3 or TRBV12-4 and TRBJ1-1; D is possibly TRBD1 (5 bases). V lost 0 bases and J lost 4, with 15 bases in between. There are 16 residues in the CDR3. In DNA form, the CDR3 reads TGTGCCAGCAGTTTAGCGCTGGGATGGGGCGGCACTGAAGCTTTCTTT. Translated, it gives CASSLALGWGGTEAFF.

This clonotype was seen at least ten times. CDR3 in DNA: TGTGCCAGCGACAGGCGGGGGCGAGGCGACACTGAAGCTTTCTTT. This sequence encodes CASDRRGRGDTEAFF. The chain employs TRBV6-2 or TRBV6-3 and TRBJ1-1, with D perhaps matching TRBD1 (6 bases). Germline V gene lookup returns CDR1 MNHEY and CDR2 SVGEGT. Trimming took 8 bases from V and 3 from J, leaving 19 bases between them. The CDR3 runs to 15 residues.

This clonotype has ten or more counts. This chain connects TRBV9 to TRBJ2-5; no clear D gene. V lost 0 bases, J lost 5 bases, and 8 bases lay in between. The germline V gene encodes CDR1 SGDLS and CDR2 YYNGEE. The CDR3 has 13 residues. CDR3 sequence reads: CASSVAPGETQYF. CDR3 DNA: TGTGCCAGCAGCGTAGCCCCTGGGGAGACCCAGTACTTC.

In its sample, this clonotype was seen many times. This chain joins TRBV7-2 and TRBJ1-5; D not resolved. The CDR3 length is 15 residues. Germline-derived CDR1 and CDR2 are SGHTA and FQGNSA. V lost 5 bases to trimming and J lost 6 bases, with 17 bases between them. The CDR3 DNA is TGTGCCAGCAGCGCGGAGGTGAGGGAACCTCAGCCCCAGCATTTT. The encoded protein is CASSAEVREPQPQHF. Combining the CDR3 with reference TRBV7-2 and TRBJ1-5 gives the whole variable domain GAGVSQSPSNKVTEKGKDVELRCDPISGHTALYWYRQSLGQGLEFLIYFQGNSAPDKSGLPSDRFSAERTGGSVSTLTIQRTQQEDSAVYLCASSAEVREPQPQHFGDGTRLSIL.

This clonotype was detected ten times or more. J is TRBJ1-2 and V is TRBV11-2; a weak D match, TRBD1 (6 bases). Germline V CDR1 and CDR2: SGHAT, FQNNGV. V lost 7 bases, J lost 8 bases, and 23 bases lay in between. This CDR3 has 15 amino acids. The CDR3: CASTTVKEGVRGYTF. The CDR3 coding sequence is TGTGCCAGCACGACGGTCAAAGAGGGGGTGCGCGGCTACACCTTC. Filled out from reference TRBV11-2 and TRBJ1-2, the complete variable domain reads EAGVAQSPRYKIIEKRQSVAFWCNPISGHATLYWYQQILGQGPKLLIQFQNNGVVDDSQLPKDRFSAERLKGVDSTLKIQPAKLEDSAVYLCASTTVKEGVRGYTFGSGTRLTVV.

This clonotype has at least ten counts. The chain employs TRBV19 and TRBJ2-5; D unclear. V lost 4 bases, J lost 4 bases, and 13 bases lay in between. The CDR3 is 14 amino acids. Germline V gene sequence: CDR1 LNHDA, CDR2 SQIVND (reference sequence). As DNA, the CDR3 is TGTGCCAGTAGTACACTGGAGAGGCTAGAGACCCAGTACTTC. As protein: CASSTLERLETQYF.

The sample holds many counts of this clonotype. This chain connects TRBV24-1 to TRBJ1-1; D may be TRBD1 (5 bases). The germline gives CDR1 KGHDR, CDR2 SFDVKD. Trimming took 3 bases from V and 3 from J, leaving 10 bases between them. This CDR3 has 14 residues. The CDR3 protein is CATSDGLGDTEAFF. The CDR3 coding sequence is TGTGCCACCAGTGATGGTTTGGGGGACACTGAAGCTTTCTTT.

The chain is built from TRBV12-3 or TRBV12-4 and TRBJ2-7; no reliable D call. Trimming cost V 10 bases and J 6 bases, with 13 bases left between them. The CDR3 loop spans 11 amino acids. CDR3 loop: CATEVTGEQYF. The CDR3 DNA sequence: TGTGCCACCGAAGTCACCGGCGAGCAGTACTTC.

This clonotype has at least ten counts. The gene calls are TRBV11-2 and TRBJ2-2; TRBD2 matches at 9 bases. Unmatched junction bases numbered 7, after V lost 7 bases and J lost 1 base. Germline-derived CDR1 and CDR2 are SGHAT and FQNNGV. The CDR3 is 16 amino acids. CDR3 residues: CASTLGGRENTGELFF. CDR3 bases: TGTGCCAGCACCCTCGGCGGGAGGGAGAACACCGGGGAGCTGTTTTTT. Together with reference TRBV11-2 and TRBJ2-2, the CDR3 gives the full variable domain: EAGVAQSPRYKIIEKRQSVAFWCNPISGHATLYWYQQILGQGPKLLIQFQNNGVVDDSQLPKDRFSAERLKGVDSTLKIQPAKLEDSAVYLCASTLGGRENTGELFFGEGSRLTVL.